Listed below are T cell receptor beta chains from one sample, sequenced in a study of shared clonotypes between healthy human individuals. Assay: immunoSEQ multiplex PCR; the TCRdb copy retains only in-frame clones and omits some. The sample carries about 670,000 clones, around 72% recorded once. The sample taken for sequencing was memory CD4+ T cells sorted from blood. These TCRs come from a woman younger than 45 in good health. The CDR3 runs from the conserved cysteine through the conserved F or W. Fields, in order: J gene, clone size, V gene, D gene, CDR3 protein, CDR3 DNA. The D gene is left open where the match is weak. A row's size may be missing; if present it is once, few, many or a size class.

j_call: TRBJ2-7; clone_size: few; v_call: TRBV7-2; d_call: .; cdr3_aa: CASSPQRDLAQYF; cdr3_nt: TGTGCCAGCAGCCCCCAACGGGATCTCGCGCAGTACTTC
j_call: TRBJ2-2; clone_size: .; v_call: TRBV25-1; d_call: .; cdr3_aa: CASSGTATGELFF; cdr3_nt: TGTGCCAGCAGTGGAACAGCCACCGGGGAGCTGTTTTTT
j_call: TRBJ2-1; clone_size: .; v_call: TRBV5-1; d_call: TRBD2; cdr3_aa: CASSQGLAGARNEQFF; cdr3_nt: TGCGCCAGCAGCCAAGGACTAGCGGGAGCGAGGAATGAGCAGTTCTTC
j_call: TRBJ1-3; clone_size: .; v_call: TRBV28; d_call: .; cdr3_aa: CASSLSPGGGNTIYF; cdr3_nt: TGTGCCAGCAGTTTATCCCCCGGGGGTGGAAACACCATATATTTT
j_call: TRBJ2-4; clone_size: few; v_call: TRBV4-1; d_call: .; cdr3_aa: CASSQDQVLIGIQYF; cdr3_nt: TGCGCCAGCAGCCAAGATCAGGTTCTGATTGGCATTCAGTACTTC
j_call: TRBJ2-7; clone_size: .; v_call: TRBV6-5; d_call: .; cdr3_aa: CASSYAFGGVTEQYF; cdr3_nt: TGTGCCAGCAGTTACGCTTTCGGGGGAGTAACCGAGCAGTACTTC
j_call: TRBJ2-3; clone_size: .; v_call: TRBV10-3; d_call: TRBD2; cdr3_aa: CASCGTSGIEDTQYF; cdr3_nt: TGTGCCTCCTGCGGGACTAGCGGGATAGAAGATACGCAGTATTTT
j_call: TRBJ2-2; clone_size: .; v_call: TRBV11-3; d_call: .; cdr3_aa: CASSYGFGVAGTNTGELFF; cdr3_nt: TGTGCCAGCAGCTATGGATTCGGGGTCGCGGGAACGAACACCGGGGAGCTGTTTTTT
j_call: TRBJ2-1; clone_size: .; v_call: TRBV27; d_call: .; cdr3_aa: CASSLSGLGVNNEQFF; cdr3_nt: TGTGCCAGCAGTTTAAGTGGACTTGGGGTAAACAATGAGCAGTTCTTC
j_call: TRBJ1-2; clone_size: .; v_call: TRBV5-1; d_call: .; cdr3_aa: CASSIIQDSIYGYTF; cdr3_nt: TGCGCCAGCAGCATCATTCAGGACAGCATCTATGGCTACACCTTC
j_call: TRBJ1-1; clone_size: .; v_call: TRBV18; d_call: TRBD1; cdr3_aa: CASSQGQLNTEAFF; cdr3_nt: TGTGCCAGCTCACAGGGACAGCTGAACACTGAAGCTTTCTTT
j_call: TRBJ1-1; clone_size: .; v_call: TRBV30; d_call: .; cdr3_aa: CAWSVFENLNTEAFF; cdr3_nt: TGTGCCTGGAGTGTTTTTGAGAACCTGAACACTGAAGCTTTCTTT
j_call: TRBJ2-7; clone_size: .; v_call: TRBV27; d_call: TRBD1; cdr3_aa: CASRQGNPNEQYF; cdr3_nt: TGTGCCAGCAGACAGGGGAACCCCAACGAGCAGTACTTC
j_call: TRBJ2-2; clone_size: .; v_call: TRBV18; d_call: .; cdr3_aa: CASSPDTGYTGELFF; cdr3_nt: TGTGCCAGCTCACCAGATACAGGTTACACCGGGGAGCTGTTTTTT